What follows is one T cell receptor (beta chain) and its context. CDR3 length equals 15 residues. In germline, CDR1 is ENHRY, CDR2 SYGVKD. Unmatched junction bases numbered 6, after V lost 4 bases and J lost 2 bases. The sample belongs to a study of blood T cell repertoires in COVID-19. Study-level background: COVID-19 samples, acute and convalescent, were from the United States, Italy and Spain. Nucleic acid was either cDNA or gDNA, and it came from T cells, B-cell-depleted T cells, or PBMCs.

Original processing methods: Counts of nucleated cells, estimated from reference gene primer amplification, were obtained. TCRdb's copy holds only in-frame clones and misses some; the assay was immunoSEQ multiplex PCR. From that table come the V and J calls and clone size; the DNA was used to work out D and trimming. The sample holds 120,000 to 150,000 clones, approximately 84% seen once. This sequence originates from a human donor in a cohort sampled during active COVID-19. The rearrangement links TRBV10-3 to TRBJ2-7; 9 positions agree with TRBD1. The specimen was peripheral blood. The DNA for the CDR3 is TGTGCCATCAGTGGGGGAGGGGACAGGGCCTACGAGCAGTACTTC. It encodes CAISGGGDRAYEQYF.